These T cell receptor beta chains were read from a single sample in a study of PD-1 blockade in classical Hodgkin lymphoma. Repertoires were generated with immunoSEQ multiplex PCR, while TCRdb's copy carries only in-frame clones and drops some. The repertoire consists of 20,000 to 25,000 clones, with around 80% occurring once and the leading ten covering 35% to 50%. This material consisted of peripheral blood mononuclear cells (PBMCs), taken before the second cycle of nivolumab. Every receptor here comes from a human donor with classical Hodgkin lymphoma. Each CDR3 is given without its conserved first and last residue. Expanded clones are given a class, and other clones once, few, many or no size at all.

clone_size | j_call | v_call | cdr3_length | cdr3_aa
few | TRBJ1-6 | TRBV11-2 | 11 | ASSNGEASPLH
NA | TRBJ2-3 | TRBV12-5 | 14 | ASGLVLAGAADTQY
NA | TRBJ1-1 | TRBV7-9 | 12 | ASSAVEGGTEAF
few | TRBJ1-2 | TRBV30 | 12 | AWRHGTGVGGYT
NA | TRBJ1-4 | TRBV6-5 | 11 | ASSYSTNEKLF
once | TRBJ2-7 | TRBV11-2 | 9 | ASSLANEQY
NA | TRBJ2-7 | TRBV6-1 | 13 | ASRVVNSEAYEQY
once | TRBJ2-3 | TRBV6-1 | 9 | ASGDRGLQY
NA | TRBJ2-7 | TRBV4-1 | 11 | ASSQGLIYEQY
once | TRBJ1-2 | TRBV19 | 13 | ASSIEDRGTYGYT
once | TRBJ1-5 | TRBV7-8 | 11 | ASSLAADQPQH
NA | TRBJ2-1 | TRBV13 | 14 | ASSLFLAGDYNEQF
NA | TRBJ2-6 | TRBV4-1 | 16 | ASSQDEVVPAGANVLT
few | TRBJ1-6 | TRBV30 | 12 | AWRGQSNNSPLH
NA | TRBJ2-3 | TRBV18 | 15 | ASSTLPPGQGGDTQY
NA | TRBJ2-7 | TRBV4-1 | 16 | ASSTRTGMGAEVYEQY
NA | TRBJ2-4 | TRBV6-9 | 12 | ASSYQDRRSIQY
few | TRBJ2-4 | TRBV5-4 | 12 | ASSLAPAEGIQY
NA | TRBJ1-6 | TRBV6-1 | 12 | ASERLRIMVPLH
NA | TRBJ1-2 | TRBV5-1 | 10 | ASSPDSRGYT
NA | TRBJ1-4 | TRBV30 | 13 | AWSEWTGHNEKLF
NA | TRBJ2-3 | TRBV19 | 14 | ASSPSGKTSTDTQY
NA | TRBJ1-1 | TRBV2 | 13 | ASSRDRGLLNEAF
NA | TRBJ2-2 | TRBV7-8 | 14 | ASSFVAGGRPGKLF
NA | TRBJ1-4 | TRBV19 | 13 | ASSIPSGLNEKLF
NA | TRBJ2-5 | TRBV6-1 | 12 | ASSGYSLQETQY
once | TRBJ1-5 | TRBV15 | 11 | ATSRGDNQPQH
NA | TRBJ2-7 | TRBV5-6 | 14 | ASSLATGQVSYEQY
few | TRBJ2-1 | TRBV2 | 11 | ASGTSGSNEQF
NA | TRBJ1-2 | TRBV6-6 | 12 | ASRHTAGNYGYT
NA | TRBJ1-2 | TRBV29-1 | 14 | SVDGERTGTGYGYT
NA | TRBJ2-3 | TRBV11-3 | 15 | ASSLGLSGGSTDTQY
NA | TRBJ2-7 | TRBV6-1 | 8 | ASVSYEQY
NA | TRBJ2-1 | TRBV19 | 12 | ASSIGGGVEEQF
NA | TRBJ2-5 | TRBV27 | 12 | ASSLYFAWETQY
once | TRBJ1-2 | TRBV19 | 12 | ASRKSGTNYGYT
NA | TRBJ2-2 | TRBV6-5 | 11 | ASSPPYGGELF
NA | TRBJ1-6 | TRBV9 | 8 | ASRNPPLH
NA | TRBJ2-7 | TRBV12-5 | 12 | ASGPGRGSYEQY
NA | TRBJ1-1 | TRBV7-9 | 11 | ASSTLQNTEAF
NA | TRBJ1-2 | TRBV29-1 | 9 | SAWGGRGYT
few | TRBJ1-2 | TRBV29-1 | 10 | SCFRGANGYT
few | TRBJ2-1 | TRBV6-1 | 12 | ASSEARTLDEQF
NA | TRBJ2-7 | TRBV7-2 | 12 | ASSPGRRSYEQY
few | TRBJ2-1 | TRBV14 | 15 | ASSLTTPVGSYNEQF
NA | TRBJ2-6 | TRBV19 | 13 | ASSIGGSGANVLT
NA | TRBJ1-4 | TRBV28 | 11 | ASRVPGDEKLF